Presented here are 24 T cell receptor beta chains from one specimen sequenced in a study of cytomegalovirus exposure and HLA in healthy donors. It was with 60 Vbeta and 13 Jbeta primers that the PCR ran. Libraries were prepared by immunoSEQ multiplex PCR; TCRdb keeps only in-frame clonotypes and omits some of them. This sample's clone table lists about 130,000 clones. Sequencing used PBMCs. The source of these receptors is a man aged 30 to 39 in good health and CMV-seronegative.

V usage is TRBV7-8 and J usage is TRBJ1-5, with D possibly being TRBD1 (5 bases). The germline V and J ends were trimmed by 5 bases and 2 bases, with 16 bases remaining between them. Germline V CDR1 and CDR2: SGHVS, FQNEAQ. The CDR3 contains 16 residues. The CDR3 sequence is CASSPRGGPGNQPQHF. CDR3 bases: TGTGCCAGCAGCCCACGCGGGGGTCCGGGCAATCAGCCCCAGCATTTT. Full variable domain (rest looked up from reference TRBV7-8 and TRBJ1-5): GAGVSQSPRYKVAKRGQDVALRCDPISGHVSLFWYQQALGQGPEFLTYFQNEAQLDKSGLPSDRFFAERPEGSVSTLKIQRTQQEDSAVYLCASSPRGGPGNQPQHFGDGTRLSIL.

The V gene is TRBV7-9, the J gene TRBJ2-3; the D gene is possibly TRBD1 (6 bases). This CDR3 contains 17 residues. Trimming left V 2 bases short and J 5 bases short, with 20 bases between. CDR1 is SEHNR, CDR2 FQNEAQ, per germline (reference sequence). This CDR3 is CASSLIVVRGGGDTQYF. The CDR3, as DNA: TGTGCCAGCAGCTTAATCGTCGTTCGAGGGGGTGGAGATACGCAGTATTTT.

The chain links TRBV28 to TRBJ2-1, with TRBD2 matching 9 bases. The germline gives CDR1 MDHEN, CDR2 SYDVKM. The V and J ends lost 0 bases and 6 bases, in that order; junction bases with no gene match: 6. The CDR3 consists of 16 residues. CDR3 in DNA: TGTGCCAGCAGTTTATGGGCGGGAGGGGAGCTCAATGAGCAGTTCTTC. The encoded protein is CASSLWAGGELNEQFF. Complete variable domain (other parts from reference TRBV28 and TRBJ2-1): DVKVTQSSRYLVKRTGEKVFLECVQDMDHENMFWYRQDPGLGLRLIYFSYDVKMKEKGDIPEGYSVSREKKERFSLILESASTNQTSMYLCASSLWAGGELNEQFFGPGTRLTVL.

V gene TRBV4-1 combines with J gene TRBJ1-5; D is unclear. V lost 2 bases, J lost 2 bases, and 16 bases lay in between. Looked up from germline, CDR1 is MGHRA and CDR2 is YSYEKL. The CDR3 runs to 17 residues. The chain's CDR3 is CASSQWPAGWGNQPQHF. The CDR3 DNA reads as TGCGCCAGCAGCCAATGGCCAGCGGGATGGGGCAATCAGCCCCAGCATTTT.

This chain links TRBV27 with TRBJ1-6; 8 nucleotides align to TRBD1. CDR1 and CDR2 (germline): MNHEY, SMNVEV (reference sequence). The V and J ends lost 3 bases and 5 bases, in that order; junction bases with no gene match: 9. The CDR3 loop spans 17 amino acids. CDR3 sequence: CASSFRSTGGNNSPLHF. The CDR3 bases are TGTGCCAGCAGTTTCAGGTCAACAGGGGGGAATAATTCACCCCTCCACTTT.

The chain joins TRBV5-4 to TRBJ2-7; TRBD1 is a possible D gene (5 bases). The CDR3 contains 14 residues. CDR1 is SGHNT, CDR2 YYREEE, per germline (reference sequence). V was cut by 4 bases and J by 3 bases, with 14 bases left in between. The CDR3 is CASSLGHVDYEQYF. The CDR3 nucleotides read TGTGCCAGCAGCCTCGGACACGTCGACTACGAGCAGTACTTC. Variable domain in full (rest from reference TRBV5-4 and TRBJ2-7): ETGVTQSPTHLIKTRGQQVTLRCSSQSGHNTVSWYQQALGQGPQFIFQYYREEENGRGNFPPRFSGLQFPNYSSELNVNALELDDSALYLCASSLGHVDYEQYFGPGTRLTVT.

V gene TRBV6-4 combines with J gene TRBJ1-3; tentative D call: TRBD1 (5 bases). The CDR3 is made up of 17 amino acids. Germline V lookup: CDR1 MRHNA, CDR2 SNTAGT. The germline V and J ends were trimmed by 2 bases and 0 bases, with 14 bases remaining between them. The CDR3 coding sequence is TGTGCCAGCAGTGACCTGGACGGACATCTCTCTGGAAACACCATATATTTT. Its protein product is CASSDLDGHLSGNTIYF.

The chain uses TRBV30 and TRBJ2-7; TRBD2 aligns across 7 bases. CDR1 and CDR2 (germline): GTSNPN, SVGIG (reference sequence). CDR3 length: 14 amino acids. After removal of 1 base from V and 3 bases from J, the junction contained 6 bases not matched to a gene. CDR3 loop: CAWSGTSRHYEQYF. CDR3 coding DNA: TGTGCCTGGAGTGGGACTAGTCGTCACTACGAGCAGTACTTC.

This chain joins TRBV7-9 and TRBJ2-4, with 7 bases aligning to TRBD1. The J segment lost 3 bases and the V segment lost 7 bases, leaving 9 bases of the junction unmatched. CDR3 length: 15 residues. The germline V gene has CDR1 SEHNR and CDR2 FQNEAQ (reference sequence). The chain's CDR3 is CASNPFRTGKNIQYF. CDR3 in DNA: TGTGCCAGCAACCCTTTCCGGACAGGCAAAAACATTCAGTACTTC.

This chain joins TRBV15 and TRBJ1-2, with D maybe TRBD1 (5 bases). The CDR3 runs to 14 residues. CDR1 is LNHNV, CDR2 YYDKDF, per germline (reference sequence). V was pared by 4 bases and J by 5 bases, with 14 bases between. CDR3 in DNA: TGTGCCACCAGCACGACAAATGGGGGGTATGGCTACACCTTC. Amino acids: CATSTTNGGYGYTF.

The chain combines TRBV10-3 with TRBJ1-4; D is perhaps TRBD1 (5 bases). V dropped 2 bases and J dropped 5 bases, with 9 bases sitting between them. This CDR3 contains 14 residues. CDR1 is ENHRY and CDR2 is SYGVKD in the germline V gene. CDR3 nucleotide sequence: TGTGCCATCAGTGAGCAGGGCTACAATGAAAAACTGTTTTTT. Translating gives CAISEQGYNEKLFF.

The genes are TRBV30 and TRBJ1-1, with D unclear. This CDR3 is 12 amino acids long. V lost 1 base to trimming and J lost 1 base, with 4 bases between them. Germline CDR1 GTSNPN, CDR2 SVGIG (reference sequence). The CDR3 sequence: CAWSDKNTEAFF. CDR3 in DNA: TGTGCCTGGAGTGATAAGAACACTGAAGCTTTCTTT.

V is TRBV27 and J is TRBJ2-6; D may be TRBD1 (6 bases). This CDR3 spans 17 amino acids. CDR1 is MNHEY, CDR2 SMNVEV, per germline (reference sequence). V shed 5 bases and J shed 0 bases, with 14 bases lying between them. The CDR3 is CASSPGQFFSGANVLTF. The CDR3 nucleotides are TGTGCCAGCAGTCCTGGACAGTTCTTCTCTGGGGCCAACGTCCTGACTTTC.

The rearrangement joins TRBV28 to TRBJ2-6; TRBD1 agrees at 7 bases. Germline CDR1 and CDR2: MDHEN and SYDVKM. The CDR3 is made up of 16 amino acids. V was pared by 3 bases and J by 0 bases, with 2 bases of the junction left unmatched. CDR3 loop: CASSLGDSSGANVLTF. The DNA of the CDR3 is TGTGCCAGCAGTTTGGGGGACAGCTCTGGGGCCAACGTCCTGACTTTC. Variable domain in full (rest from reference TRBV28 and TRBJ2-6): DVKVTQSSRYLVKRTGEKVFLECVQDMDHENMFWYRQDPGLGLRLIYFSYDVKMKEKGDIPEGYSVSREKKERFSLILESASTNQTSMYLCASSLGDSSGANVLTFGAGSRLTVL.

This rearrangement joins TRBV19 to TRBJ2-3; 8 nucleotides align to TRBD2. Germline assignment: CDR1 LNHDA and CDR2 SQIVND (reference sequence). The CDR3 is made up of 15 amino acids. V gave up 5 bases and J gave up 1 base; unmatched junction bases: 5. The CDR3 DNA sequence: TGTGCCAGTAGTTGGGCGGGAGGAGGCACAGATACGCAGTATTTT. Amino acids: CASSWAGGGTDTQYF. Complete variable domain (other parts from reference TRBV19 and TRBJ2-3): DGGITQSPKYLFRKEGQNVTLSCEQNLNHDAMYWYRQDPGQGLRLIYYSQIVNDFQKGDIAEGYSVSREKKESFPLTVTSAQKNPTAFYLCASSWAGGGTDTQYFGPGTRLTVL.

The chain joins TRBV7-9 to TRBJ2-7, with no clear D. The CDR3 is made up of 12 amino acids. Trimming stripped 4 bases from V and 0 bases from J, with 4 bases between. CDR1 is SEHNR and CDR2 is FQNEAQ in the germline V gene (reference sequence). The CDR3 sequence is CASSSLSYEQYF. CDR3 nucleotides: TGTGCCAGCAGCTCCCTCTCCTACGAGCAGTACTTC.

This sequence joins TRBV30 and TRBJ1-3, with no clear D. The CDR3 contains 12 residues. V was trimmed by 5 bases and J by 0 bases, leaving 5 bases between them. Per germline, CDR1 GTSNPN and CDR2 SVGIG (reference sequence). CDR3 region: CAWHNSGNTIYF. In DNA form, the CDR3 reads TGTGCCTGGCACAACTCTGGAAACACCATATATTTT.

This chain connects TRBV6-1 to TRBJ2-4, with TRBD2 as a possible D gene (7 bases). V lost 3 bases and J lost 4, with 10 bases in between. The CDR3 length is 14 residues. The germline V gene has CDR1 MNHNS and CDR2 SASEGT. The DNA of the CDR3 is TGTGCCAGCAGTGAGGGGGGGCCGAAAAACATTCAGTACTTC. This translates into CASSEGGPKNIQYF.

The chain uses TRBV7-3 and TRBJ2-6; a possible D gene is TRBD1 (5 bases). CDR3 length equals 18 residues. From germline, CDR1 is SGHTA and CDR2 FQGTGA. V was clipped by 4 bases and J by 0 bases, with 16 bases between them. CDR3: CASSSTGPSSSGANVLTF. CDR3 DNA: TGTGCCAGCAGCTCTACAGGTCCCTCGAGCTCTGGGGCCAACGTCCTGACTTTC.

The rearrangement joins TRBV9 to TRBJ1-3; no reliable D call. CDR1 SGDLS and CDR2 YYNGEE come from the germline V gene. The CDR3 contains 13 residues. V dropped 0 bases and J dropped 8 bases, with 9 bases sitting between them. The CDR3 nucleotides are TGTGCCAGCAGCGTAGACTCTCCCCACACCATATATTTT. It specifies CASSVDSPHTIYF.

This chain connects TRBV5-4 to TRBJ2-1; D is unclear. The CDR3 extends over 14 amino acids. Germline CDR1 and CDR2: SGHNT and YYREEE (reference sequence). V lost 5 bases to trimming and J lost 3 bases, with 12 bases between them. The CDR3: CASRDSPYYNEQFF. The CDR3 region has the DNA TGTGCCAGCAGAGACTCGCCTTACTACAATGAGCAGTTCTTC.

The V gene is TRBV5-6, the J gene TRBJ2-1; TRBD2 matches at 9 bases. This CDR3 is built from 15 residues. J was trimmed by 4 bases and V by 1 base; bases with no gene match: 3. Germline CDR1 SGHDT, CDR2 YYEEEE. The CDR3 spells CASSLLTSGYNEQFF. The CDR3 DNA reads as TGTGCCAGCAGCTTGCTGACTAGCGGATACAATGAGCAGTTCTTC.

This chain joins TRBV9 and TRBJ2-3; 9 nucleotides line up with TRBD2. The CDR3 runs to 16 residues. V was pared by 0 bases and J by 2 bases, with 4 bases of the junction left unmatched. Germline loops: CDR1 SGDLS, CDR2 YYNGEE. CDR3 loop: CASSVDLAGNTDTQYF. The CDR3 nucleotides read TGTGCCAGCAGCGTAGATCTAGCGGGAAACACAGATACGCAGTATTTT.

CDR3 amino acids: CASSNDRNTEAFF. CDR3 in DNA: TGTGCCAGCAGCAACGACAGGAACACTGAAGCTTTCTTT. The chain recombines TRBV6-5 with TRBJ1-1; tentative D call: TRBD1 (5 bases). The CDR3 sequence is 13 residues long. Germline CDR1 and CDR2: MNHEY and SVGAGI. V dropped 6 bases and J dropped 1 base, with 9 bases sitting between them.